This entry lists 24 T cell receptor beta chains sequenced from one sample in a study of a mutant IDH1 vaccine in newly diagnosed glioma. Indicated time point: baseline, week 1 (first vaccination visit). Specified treatment: pre-vaccination baseline after standard-of-care therapy. TCRdb's table, derived via immunoSEQ multiplex PCR, lists solely in-frame clones and lacks some. The sample shows about 54,000 clones, approximately 80% of them seen only once. This sample comprised PBMCs, obtained from a glioma patient treated with radiotherapy, temozolomide or both. These receptors were taken from a man aged 18 to 30 with glioma.

This clone was found a few times. The V call is TRBV18, the J call TRBJ1-1; TRBD1 aligns across 9 bases. V lost 8 bases, J lost 1 base, and 5 bases stayed unmatched. CDR1 is KGHSH and CDR2 is LQKENI in the germline V gene. The CDR3 is made up of 14 amino acids. The CDR3 DNA reads TGTGCCAGCCGGGGACAGGGATCGAACACTGAAGCTTTCTTT. It encodes CASRGQGSNTEAFF.

The genes are TRBV6-1 and TRBJ1-3; D gene ambiguous. Looked up from germline, CDR1 is MNHNS and CDR2 is SASEGT. This CDR3 comprises 14 residues. Trimming removed 10 bases from V and 0 bases from J, with 13 bases in between. CDR3 residues: CATHMPSSGNTIYF. The CDR3 nucleotides are TGTGCCACCCACATGCCGAGCTCTGGAAACACCATATATTTT.

This chain uses TRBV29-1 with TRBJ1-2; 10 positions agree with TRBD1. V gave up 7 bases and J gave up 8 bases; unmatched junction bases: 7. Germline V gene sequence: CDR1 SQVTM, CDR2 ANQGSEA. The CDR3 is 12 residues long. The CDR3 DNA reads as TGCAGCGCTCCGACAGGGGGCGAAGGCTACACCTTC. It translates to CSAPTGGEGYTF.

The chain has TRBV6-5 and TRBJ1-1; tentative D call: TRBD1 (5 bases). V was trimmed by 4 bases and J by 5 bases, leaving 14 bases between them. Germline values: CDR1 MNHEY, CDR2 SVGAGI. The CDR3 runs to 14 residues. The CDR3 spells CASSWRGGRTEAFF. The CDR3 bases are TGTGCCAGCAGTTGGAGGGGCGGGAGAACTGAAGCTTTCTTT.

The CDR3 spells CASSLAARGSYNEQFF. CDR3 nucleotides: TGCGCCAGCAGCTTGGCTGCCAGGGGCTCCTACAATGAGCAGTTCTTC. The chain carries TRBV5-1 and TRBJ2-1; D perhaps matches TRBD1 (6 bases). The germline gives CDR1 SGHRS, CDR2 YFSETQ. This CDR3 contains 16 residues. V was trimmed by 0 bases and J by 0 bases, leaving 10 bases between them.

In its sample, this clone was seen once. The genes are TRBV7-9 and TRBJ1-3; TRBD1 is a possible D gene (5 bases). The CDR3 has 13 amino acids. The germline gives CDR1 SEHNR, CDR2 FQNEAQ (reference sequence). V was cut by 8 bases and J by 0 bases, with 8 bases left in between. The CDR3 loop is CASRDVSGNTIYF. In DNA, the CDR3 is TGTGCCAGCCGGGACGTCTCTGGAAACACCATATATTTT. Full variable domain (remainder filled in from reference TRBV7-9 and TRBJ1-3): DTGVSQNPRHKITKRGQNVTFRCDPISEHNRLYWYRQTLGQGPEFLTYFQNEAQLEKSRLLSDRFSAERPKGSFSTLEIQRTEQGDSAMYLCASRDVSGNTIYFGEGSWLTVV.

V usage is TRBV6-1 and J usage is TRBJ2-7; TRBD2 matches at 13 bases. Germline values: CDR1 MNHNS, CDR2 SASEGT. The CDR3 contains 14 residues. J was trimmed by 3 bases and V by 6 bases; bases with no gene match: 2. The DNA of the CDR3 is TGTGCCAGCAGACTAGCGGGGGGGCTCTACGAGCAGTACTTC. Translating gives CASRLAGGLYEQYF.

The V gene is TRBV30, the J gene TRBJ1-5; D is possibly TRBD1 (5 bases). The germline V gene has CDR1 GTSNPN and CDR2 SVGIG (reference sequence). V was pared by 0 bases and J by 5 bases, with 14 bases between. The CDR3 is 15 amino acids. The CDR3 loop is CAWSVGVTMDQPQHF. The CDR3 DNA reads TGTGCCTGGAGTGTGGGGGTTACCATGGATCAGCCCCAGCATTTT.

The CDR3 sequence: CASSRLSGKEYEQYF. The CDR3 DNA follows: TGTGCCAGCAGCCGGCTTAGCGGGAAAGAGTACGAGCAGTACTTC. V usage is TRBV7-8 and J usage is TRBJ2-7, with TRBD2 identical over 8 bases. With 5 bases clipped from V and 4 bases from J, the junction kept 10 bases outside the gene matches. This CDR3 is built from 15 residues. Germline lookup yields CDR1 SGHVS and CDR2 FQNEAQ.

The chain joins TRBV30 to TRBJ2-1; 9 bases fit TRBD2. V was pared by 1 base and J by 0 bases, with 13 bases of the junction left unmatched. The CDR3 contains 19 residues. Germline CDR1 reads GTSNPN; CDR2 reads SVGIG (reference sequence). CDR3: CAWSGIKQTSGNSYNEQFF. The CDR3 nucleotides are TGTGCCTGGAGTGGGATCAAGCAGACTAGCGGTAACTCCTACAATGAGCAGTTCTTC.

The chain employs TRBV7-9 and TRBJ2-7; perhaps TRBD2 as D (5 bases). Germline CDR1 reads SEHNR; CDR2 reads FQNEAQ (reference sequence). The CDR3 length is 15 residues. Between the trimmed V and J ends, which lost 7 bases and 5 bases, there was a span of 21 bases. The CDR3: CASTFPREGPHEQYF. The CDR3 region has the DNA TGTGCCAGCACCTTTCCCCGGGAAGGGCCCCACGAGCAGTACTTC.

The J gene is TRBJ1-5, the V gene TRBV5-8, with 9 positions matching TRBD1. This CDR3 has 14 residues. Looked up from germline, CDR1 is SGHTS and CDR2 is YDEGEE. V gave up 4 bases and J gave up 6 bases; unmatched junction bases: 5. This CDR3 reads CASSRTGDSQPQHF. Written as DNA, the CDR3 is TGTGCCAGCAGCCGGACAGGGGACAGTCAGCCCCAGCATTTT.

V and J are TRBV5-6 and TRBJ1-2; D is ambiguous. V was cut by 1 base and J by 4 bases, with 14 bases left in between. The CDR3 covers 15 residues. Germline V CDR1 and CDR2: SGHDT, YYEEEE. CDR3 coding DNA: TGTGCCAGCAGCTTGCGTCCAGCCCACGGCTATGGCTACACCTTC. It is translated as CASSLRPAHGYGYTF.

The V and J genes are TRBV10-3 and TRBJ1-5; the D gene is possibly TRBD1 (6 bases). Trimming pared 5 bases from V and 7 bases from J, leaving 24 bases between. The CDR3 runs to 17 residues. Germline CDR1 and CDR2: ENHRY and SYGVKD. CDR3 in amino acids: CAISTGTTSSEGQPQHF. The CDR3 DNA sequence: TGTGCCATCAGTACCGGGACAACAAGCTCAGAGGGCCAGCCCCAGCATTTT.

The V and J genes are TRBV4-1 and TRBJ1-5; 9 bases are a match to TRBD1. The CDR3 has 18 amino acids. After removal of 0 bases from V and 2 bases from J, the junction contained 8 bases not matched to a gene. Germline CDR1 MGHRA, CDR2 YSYEKL. CDR3 sequence: CASSQEDRGIRGNQPQHF. DNA of the CDR3: TGCGCCAGCAGCCAAGAAGACAGGGGGATAAGGGGCAATCAGCCCCAGCATTTT.

A few counts support this clone. V usage is TRBV19 and J usage is TRBJ1-3; D is ambiguous. With 8 bases removed from V and 0 bases from J, the gap between germline ends came to 11 bases. Germline CDR1 is LNHDA and CDR2 is SQIVND (reference sequence). This CDR3 is 14 amino acids long. The CDR3 coding sequence is TGTGCCAGTCACTCCCAGAGCTCTGGAAACACCATATATTTT. Its translation: CASHSQSSGNTIYF.

The chain uses TRBV18 and TRBJ1-3, with D unresolved. The CDR3 totals 15 residues. The germline V and J ends were trimmed by 3 bases and 2 bases, with 11 bases remaining between them. Germline CDR1 KGHSH, CDR2 LQKENI. The CDR3 loop reads CASSPSAVAGNTIYF. The CDR3 nucleotides read TGTGCCAGCTCACCGTCGGCGGTAGCTGGAAACACCATATATTTT.

The V and J genes are TRBV28 and TRBJ1-5; weak D call: TRBD1 (5 bases). V shed 8 bases and J shed 2 bases, with 7 bases lying between them. The CDR3 is 12 residues long. The V gene's germline CDR1 is MDHEN and CDR2 SYDVKM. CDR3 bases: TGTGCCAGCGGGGGGGGCAATCAGCCCCAGCATTTT. This gives the protein CASGGGNQPQHF.

Written as DNA, the CDR3 is TGTGCCAGCAGCTTAAGGCAGGGCATGGGCTATGGCTACACCTTC. Translating it yields CASSLRQGMGYGYTF. The chain joins TRBV7-6 to TRBJ1-2, with D perhaps TRBD1 (5 bases). The CDR3 sequence is 15 residues long. Per the germline V gene, CDR1 is SGHVS and CDR2 is FNYEAQ. With 2 bases removed from V and 4 bases from J, the gap between germline ends came to 14 bases.

The V and J genes are TRBV4-2 and TRBJ2-7; 8 positions match TRBD2. Germline lookup yields CDR1 LGHNA and CDR2 YNFKEQ. V shed 4 bases, J shed 3 bases, and the junction held 8 bases outside the gene matches. CDR3 length: 15 residues. CDR3 DNA sequence: TGTGCCAGCAGCCCCGATGGCGGGAGGTTCTACGAGCAGTACTTC. It specifies CASSPDGGRFYEQYF.

The V and J genes are TRBV30 and TRBJ1-4; a possible D gene is TRBD1 (5 bases). V was pared by 4 bases and J by 7 bases, with 19 bases between. This CDR3 region has 15 residues. Germline V gives CDR1 GTSNPN, CDR2 SVGIG (reference sequence). CDR3 sequence: CAWTQGTSAGEKLFF. DNA for the CDR3: TGTGCCTGGACCCAGGGAACTTCGGCCGGTGAAAAACTGTTTTTT.

The chain joins TRBV7-9 to TRBJ2-5; D uncertain. V lost 0 bases, J lost 5 bases, and 7 bases lay in between. Per germline, CDR1 SEHNR and CDR2 FQNEAQ (reference sequence). The CDR3 has 13 amino acids. CDR3 DNA: TGTGCCAGCAGCTTAGCTCACCGGGAGACCCAGTACTTC. It is translated as CASSLAHRETQYF. The entire variable domain, with the rest obtained from reference TRBV7-9 and TRBJ2-5, is as follows: DTGVSQNPRHKITKRGQNVTFRCDPISEHNRLYWYRQTLGQGPEFLTYFQNEAQLEKSRLLSDRFSAERPKGSFSTLEIQRTEQGDSAMYLCASSLAHRETQYFGPGTRLLVL.

The chain uses TRBV30 and TRBJ2-2; 7 nucleotides line up with TRBD2. V shed 2 bases, J shed 0 bases, and the junction held 3 bases outside the gene matches. Germline V lookup: CDR1 GTSNPN, CDR2 SVGIG (reference sequence). This CDR3 has 15 residues. The CDR3 DNA follows: TGTGCCTGGAGTTATCTAGCGGCGAACACCGGGGAGCTGTTTTTT. Protein product: CAWSYLAANTGELFF.

The J gene is TRBJ2-1, the V gene TRBV7-2; 8 bases line up with TRBD1. With V trimmed by 1 base and J by 9 bases, 2 bases remained unmatched. Germline assignment: CDR1 SGHTA and CDR2 FQGNSA. This CDR3 comprises 13 residues. CDR3 sequence reads: CASSLGQGAEQFF. Here the CDR3 DNA reads TGTGCCAGCAGCTTAGGCCAGGGGGCTGAGCAGTTCTTC.